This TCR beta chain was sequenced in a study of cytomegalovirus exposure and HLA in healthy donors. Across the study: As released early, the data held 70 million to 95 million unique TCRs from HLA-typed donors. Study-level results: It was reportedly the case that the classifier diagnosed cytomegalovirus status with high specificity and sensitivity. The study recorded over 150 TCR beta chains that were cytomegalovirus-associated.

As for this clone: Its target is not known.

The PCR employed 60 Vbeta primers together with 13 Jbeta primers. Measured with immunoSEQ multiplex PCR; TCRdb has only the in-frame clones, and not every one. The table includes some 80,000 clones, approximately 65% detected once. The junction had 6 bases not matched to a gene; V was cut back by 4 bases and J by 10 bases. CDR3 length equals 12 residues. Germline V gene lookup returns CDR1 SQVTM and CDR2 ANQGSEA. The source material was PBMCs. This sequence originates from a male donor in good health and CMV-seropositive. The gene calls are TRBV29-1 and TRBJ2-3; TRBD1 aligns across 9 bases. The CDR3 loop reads CSVGTGERAQYF. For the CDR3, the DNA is TGCAGCGTTGGGACAGGGGAGAGAGCGCAGTATTTT.